These T cell receptor beta chains were read from a single sample in a study of early T cells in non-severe SARS-CoV-2 infection. TCRdb itself ran the 5' RACE reads through MiXCR, one entry per CDR3 protein. The sample holds more than 85,000 distinct CDR3 sequences, around 12% seen once. This sample comprised whole blood, obtained at baseline. The receptor source for this set is an adult who was a healthcare worker with PCR-confirmed SARS-CoV-2 infection or an uninfected control (not recorded which). Each CDR3 is given with its conserved first and last residue. A D gene is named only where the DNA matches it firmly. Rows give clone size only sometimes, using once, few, many, or a class for an expanded clone.

clone_size	d_call	v_call	j_call	cdr3_aa	cdr3_nt
once	TRBD1	TRBV4-1	TRBJ2-7	CASSQTGTGDGEQYF	TGCGCCAGCAGCCAAACCGGGACAGGGGACGGCGAGCAGTACTTC
NA	TRBD1	TRBV30	TRBJ2-1	CALSGQGLIEQFF	TGTGCCTTGTCGGGACAGGGGTTAATTGAGCAGTTCTTC
few	NA	TRBV20-1	TRBJ2-1	CSARVPGDHNEQFF	TGCAGTGCTAGAGTCCCGGGGGACCACAATGAGCAGTTCTTC
NA	NA	TRBV5-1	TRBJ2-3	CASSPGVGDTDTQYF	TGCGCCAGCAGCCCGGGCGTTGGAGACACAGATACGCAGTATTTT
medium-sized	NA	TRBV15	TRBJ2-7	CATSRSGRPDYEQYF	TGTGCCACCAGCAGGTCCGGCCGGCCAGACTACGAGCAGTACTTC
once	NA	TRBV5-1	TRBJ1-4	CASSFREANEKLFF	TGCGCCAGCAGCTTCCGGGAAGCTAATGAAAAACTGTTTTTT
NA	TRBD2	TRBV28	TRBJ2-7	CASSFYGTSGRVNSYEQYF	TGTGCCAGCAGTTTCTATGGGACTAGCGGGAGGGTGAACTCCTACGAGCAGTACTTC
NA	TRBD2	TRBV18	TRBJ2-7	CASSPSTSGRSEQYF	TGTGCCAGCTCACCCTCGACTAGCGGGAGGAGCGAGCAGTACTTC
NA	NA	TRBV7-2	TRBJ2-1	CASSPRGQGAPEQFF	TGTGCCAGCAGCCCGCGCGGGCAGGGTGCCCCTGAGCAGTTCTTC
NA	NA	TRBV20-1	TRBJ2-7	CSASPIPGQIYEQYF	TGCAGTGCTAGTCCCATCCCGGGACAAATCTACGAGCAGTACTTC
few	NA	TRBV6-1	TRBJ1-1	CASSDGVTATGTEAFF	TGTGCCAGCAGTGACGGGGTTACAGCGACCGGCACTGAAGCTTTCTTT
few	NA	TRBV18	TRBJ2-5	CASSPPQGQETQYF	TGTGCCAGCTCACCACCGCAGGGTCAAGAGACCCAGTACTTC
many	NA	TRBV7-9	TRBJ1-1	CASFLAGRTEAFF	TGTGCCAGCTTTTTAGCCGGAAGGACTGAAGCTTTCTTT
few	NA	TRBV18	TRBJ2-1	CASSPGLDNEQFF	TGTGCCAGCTCACCAGGGCTCGACAATGAGCAGTTCTTC
NA	NA	TRBV9	TRBJ1-2	CASSGGDGFYGYTF	TGTGCCAGCAGCGGTGGGGACGGATTCTATGGCTACACCTTC
NA	NA	TRBV20-1	TRBJ2-1	CSAIGVVRVSEQFF	TGCAGTGCTATTGGGGTAGTGCGGGTATCTGAGCAGTTCTTC
few	NA	TRBV19	TRBJ1-2	CASSNPTADVYGYTF	TGTGCCAGTAGTAATCCCACGGCGGACGTCTATGGCTACACCTTC
NA	TRBD1	TRBV28	TRBJ1-5	CASSFLTGRNQPQHF	TGTGCCAGCAGTTTCTTGACAGGGCGCAATCAGCCCCAGCATTTT
many	NA	TRBV7-7	TRBJ2-1	CASSLGGDGAYNEQFF	TGTGCCAGCAGCTTAGGAGGGGATGGGGCCTACAATGAGCAGTTCTTC
NA	NA	TRBV12-3/TRBV12-4	TRBJ1-1	CASSPGALNTEAFF	TGTGCCAGCAGCCCAGGGGCGCTGAACACTGAAGCTTTCTTT
NA	NA	TRBV12-3/TRBV12-4	TRBJ1-1	CASRLLTGMNTEAFF	TGTGCCAGCAGACTTTTGACGGGAATGAACACTGAAGCTTTCTTT
NA	TRBD1	TRBV6-6	TRBJ2-1	CASSYPGTARREQFF	TGTGCCAGCAGTTACCCCGGGACAGCTCGGAGGGAGCAGTTCTTC
NA	TRBD2	TRBV4-2	TRBJ2-1	CASSLIAGGSYNEQFF	TGTGCCAGCAGCCTCATAGCGGGAGGCTCCTACAATGAGCAGTTCTTC
many	NA	TRBV5-1	TRBJ1-1	CASSLGLLNTEAFF	TGCGCCAGCAGCTTGGGTCTCCTGAACACTGAAGCTTTCTTT
NA	NA	TRBV19	TRBJ2-7	CASSIDRTSNEQYF	TGTGCCAGTAGTATTGACAGGACCTCTAACGAGCAGTACTTC
many	NA	TRBV7-9	TRBJ2-2	CASSSGHTGELFF	TGTGCCAGCAGCTCCGGTCACACCGGGGAGCTGTTTTTT
many	NA	TRBV20-1	TRBJ2-7	CSANKADQPIVAEQYF	TGCAGTGCTAACAAGGCCGACCAACCAATCGTCGCCGAGCAGTACTTC
NA	NA	TRBV12-3/TRBV12-4	TRBJ1-1	CASRLMTGMNTEAFF	TGTGCCAGCAGACTTATGACGGGAATGAACACTGAAGCTTTCTTT
few	TRBD1	TRBV5-6	TRBJ1-2	CASSPEAGGNYGYTF	TGTGCCAGCAGCCCCGAGGCAGGGGGTAACTATGGCTACACCTTC
many	TRBD1	TRBV7-9	TRBJ1-1	CASSLGQHTEAFF	TGTGCCAGCAGCCTGGGACAGCACACTGAAGCTTTCTTT
many	NA	TRBV12-3/TRBV12-4	TRBJ1-2	CASSLVRYPYGYTF	TGTGCCAGCAGTTTAGTCCGATACCCCTATGGCTACACCTTC
many	NA	TRBV7-2	TRBJ2-5	CASSFNKGRLETQYF	TGTGCCAGCAGCTTTAATAAGGGGCGTTTGGAGACCCAGTACTTC
few	TRBD1	TRBV5-1	TRBJ1-1	CASSLRGTGSSVTEAFF	TGCGCCAGCAGCTTGAGGGGGACAGGGTCGAGTGTCACTGAAGCTTTCTTT
few	NA	TRBV19	TRBJ1-5	CASIQGRGRRQPQHF	TGTGCCAGTATTCAGGGACGGGGAAGACGTCAGCCCCAGCATTTT
NA	NA	TRBV9	TRBJ1-2	CASSVATGYGYTF	TGTGCCAGCAGCGTAGCTACAGGCTATGGCTACACCTTC
NA	TRBD2	TRBV12-3/TRBV12-4	TRBJ2-2	CASPGTSTPGELFF	TGTGCCAGCCCAGGGACTAGCACCCCAGGGGAGCTGTTTTTT
few	NA	TRBV3-1	TRBJ2-6	CASTLLSSGANVLTF	TGTGCCAGCACCCTTCTTTCTTCTGGGGCCAACGTCCTGACTTTC
NA	NA	TRBV10-3	TRBJ2-3	CAISPVEGEGTDTQYF	TGTGCCATCAGTCCAGTCGAGGGGGAGGGCACAGATACGCAGTATTTT
NA	TRBD2	TRBV3-1	TRBJ2-6	CASSGLAGRSGANVLTF	TGTGCCAGCAGTGGACTAGCGGGGCGATCTGGGGCCAACGTCCTGACTTTC
few	NA	TRBV29-1	TRBJ1-2	CSGTENYGYTF	TGCAGCGGGACAGAGAACTATGGCTACACCTTC
many	TRBD1	TRBV7-2	TRBJ1-5	CASSLGHRGDQPQHF	TGTGCCAGCAGCTTAGGACACAGGGGCGATCAGCCCCAGCATTTT
few	TRBD1	TRBV27	TRBJ1-2	CASSLAPGQGPGIGGYTF	TGTGCCAGCAGCCTAGCACCGGGACAGGGGCCTGGAATTGGAGGCTACACCTTC